In this sample, the clone carrying this TCR beta chain turned up many times. Its antigen remains unknown. Quantitative 5'-RACE was performed with molecular barcodes, and it yielded the TCR beta libraries. TCRdb reprocessed the 5' RACE reads with MiXCR, giving one entry per CDR3 protein. This table holds 150,000 to 200,000 distinct CDR3 sequences, about 20% found once. The sample comes from a study of CD8 T cells in ankylosing spondylitis. The study, taken as a whole, reports: Matched ankylosing spondylitis synovial fluid reportedly showed significant enrichment of disease-linked clones. One TCR beta motif, made up of roughly eight highly homologous variants, appeared characteristic of ankylosing spondylitis blood. CD8+ by phenotype, disease-linked clones were relatively rare in peripheral blood.

V lost 0 bases, J lost 7 bases, and 12 bases lay in between. Germline V lookup: CDR1 KGHDR, CDR2 SFDVKD. This CDR3 region has 15 residues. This chain links TRBV24-1 with TRBJ2-1; tentative D call: TRBD1 (7 bases). The source is a male donor aged 5 to 30 with ankylosing spondylitis or in good health (not recorded which). Sequencing used blood, either unsorted or a sorted T cell fraction (not recorded which). The CDR3 loop is CATSDLQPGGNEQFF. The CDR3 DNA reads TGTGCCACCAGTGATTTGCAACCAGGGGGGAATGAGCAGTTCTTC.